The 18 T cell receptor beta chains listed next were all sequenced from one sample in a study of molecular identifiers for immune sequencing clone quantification. In TCRdb, the PCR reads were re-called with MiXCR into one record per CDR3 protein. This sample has over 8,000 distinct CDR3 sequences, with 15% to 20% found just once. Sequencing was carried out using naive CD8+ T cells from blood, with Jurkat cell RNA spiked in. Subset indicated: FACS-sorted CD8+CD4-CCR7+CD45RA+ naive T cells. The receptors come from a human donor in good health. Some libraries in this study had Jurkat cell RNA spiked in.

This clonotype was recorded at least ten times. The chain links TRBV6-6 to TRBJ2-2; TRBD1 is a possible D gene (6 bases). The V and J ends lost 5 bases and 6 bases respectively, with 25 bases between them. The CDR3 consists of 18 residues. Per germline, CDR1 MNHNY and CDR2 SVGAGI (reference sequence). CDR3 coding DNA: TGTGCCAGCAGTAACCCCAGGACAGCCCCGAATTCGGCCGGGGAGCTGTTTTTT. Translating gives CASSNPRTAPNSAGELFF.

In this sample, this clonotype turned up a few times. A read error may account for a junction end that differs from germline. This chain joins TRBV27 and TRBJ2-7; D not certain. Germline V gene lookup returns CDR1 MNHEY and CDR2 SMNVEV (reference sequence). The CDR3 is 13 amino acids. CDR3: CASAQSPSYGQYF. DNA of the CDR3: TGTGCCAGCGCACAGTCTCCCTCCTACGGGCAGTACTTC.

Concerning this clonotype: A much larger clone differs by one base, so this may be a read error. The V gene is TRBV27, the J gene TRBJ1-1, with D unresolved. The V gene's germline CDR1 is MNHEY and CDR2 SMNVEV (reference sequence). The CDR3 consists of 12 residues. The CDR3 here is CASREGGTGAFF. The CDR3, as DNA: TGTGCCAGCCGAGAAGGCGGCACTGGAGCTTTCTTT.

A note on this clonotype: Possible read error: a much larger clone is one base away. The chain recombines TRBV7-6 with TRBJ2-7; 10 nucleotides agree with TRBD1. Germline V gene sequence: CDR1 SGHVS, CDR2 FNYEAQ. The CDR3 length is 14 residues. CDR3 sequence reads: CAGSPGTGAYEQYF. DNA of the CDR3: TGTGCCGGCAGCCCCGGGACAGGGGCCTACGAGCAGTACTTC.

Turning to this clonotype: A single base separates this from a much larger clone, so it may be a read error. This chain connects TRBV7-9 to TRBJ2-5; unclear D gene. The V gene's germline CDR1 is SEHNR and CDR2 FQNEAQ (reference sequence). With 0 bases removed from V and 6 bases from J, the gap between germline ends came to 5 bases. The CDR3 has 12 amino acids. For the CDR3, the DNA is TGTGCCAGCAGCTTAGCGCGGAAGACCCAGTACTTC. Its translation is CASSLARKTQYF. Full variable domain (missing parts from reference TRBV7-9 and TRBJ2-5): DTGVSQNPRHKITKRGQNVTFRCDPISEHNRLYWYRQTLGQGPEFLTYFQNEAQLEKSRLLSDRFSAERPKGSFSTLEIQRTEQGDSAMYLCASSLARKTQYFGPGTRLLVL.

For this clonotype: A junction boundary mismatches the germline segment, possibly from a read error. This chain connects TRBV27 to TRBJ1-1; D is uncertain. This CDR3 spans 14 amino acids. Looked up from germline, CDR1 is MNHEY and CDR2 is SMNVEV (reference sequence). DNA for the CDR3: TGTGCCAGCAGTCTAGGAGTGATGAACACTGAGGCTTCCTTT. Protein sequence: CASSLGVMNTEASF.

This clonotype has ten or more counts. This chain uses TRBV27 with TRBJ2-7; D is unclear. The CDR3 extends over 13 amino acids. Trimming took off 8 bases at V and 0 bases at J, with 11 bases between the two ends. Germline assignment: CDR1 MNHEY and CDR2 SMNVEV (reference sequence). CDR3 amino acids: CASAQSPSYEQYF. For the CDR3, the DNA is TGTGCCAGCGCACAGTCTCCCTCCTACGAGCAGTACTTC.

This clonotype was picked up many times. The rearrangement links TRBV27 to TRBJ1-2; D possibly corresponds to TRBD1 (5 bases). This CDR3 region has 15 residues. In germline, CDR1 is MNHEY, CDR2 SMNVEV (reference sequence). Trimming removed 6 bases at V and 2 bases at J, with 16 bases between. CDR3 DNA sequence: TGTGCCAGCAGCCCGGGGCCAGGACCCAACTATGGCTACACCTTC. It is translated as CASSPGPGPNYGYTF.

This clonotype is medium-sized within its sample. The V and J genes are TRBV7-9 and TRBJ1-5, with D perhaps TRBD1 (6 bases). The CDR3 is 15 residues long. Germline V CDR1 and CDR2: SEHNR, FQNEAQ (reference sequence). The V end was cut by 5 bases, the J end by 2 bases, with 13 bases between. The CDR3 DNA follows: TGTGCCAGCAGCCCTCCAGGGGCGGGCAATCAGCCCCAGCATTTT. It encodes CASSPPGAGNQPQHF.

In its sample, this clonotype was seen many times. The CDR3 sequence: CASRPGDSYEQYF. In DNA, the CDR3 is TGTGCCAGCAGACCCGGGGACTCCTACGAGCAGTACTTC. The chain recombines TRBV25-1 with TRBJ2-7, with a possible D match to TRBD2 (5 bases). The V and J ends lost 6 bases and 0 bases respectively, with 9 bases between them. CDR3 length equals 13 residues. Germline V gene sequence: CDR1 MGHDK, CDR2 SYGVNS.

J is TRBJ1-2 and V is TRBV29-1; D remains unclear. The germline V gene has CDR1 SQVTM and CDR2 ANQGSEA. This CDR3 contains 15 residues. Trimming shortened V by 7 bases and J by 5 bases, and 23 bases separated the two germline ends. The CDR3 DNA reads TGCAGCGCTGGAGTTCCCGGGAGGTGGACTTATGGCTACACCTTC. The encoded protein is CSAGVPGRWTYGYTF.

The chain employs TRBV4-2 and TRBJ2-1, with D possibly matching TRBD2 (7 bases). The CDR3 has 16 amino acids. The V gene lost 0 bases and the J gene lost 8 bases, with 17 bases spanning the gap. CDR1 is LGHNA, CDR2 YNFKEQ, per germline. The CDR3 spells CASSQEGGAWVYEQFF. CDR3 in DNA: TGTGCCAGCAGCCAAGAGGGGGGGGCTTGGGTTTATGAGCAGTTCTTC.

Ten or more counts support this clonotype. Here the CDR3 reads CAWSTGIAGELFF. The DNA of the CDR3 is TGTGCCTGGAGTACAGGGATCGCCGGGGAGCTGTTTTTT. This chain connects TRBV30 to TRBJ2-2, with D tentatively TRBD1 (6 bases). This CDR3 is 13 amino acids long. Trimming took off 2 bases at V and 6 bases at J, with 10 bases between the two ends. Germline V gene data show CDR1 as GTSNPN and CDR2 as SVGIG (reference sequence).

On this clonotype: A much larger clone lies a single base off, so this may be a read error. The V and J genes are TRBV11-2 and TRBJ2-5; possible D gene TRBD2, 5 bases. The CDR3 runs 15 residues. The V and J ends lost 3 bases and 3 bases respectively, with 14 bases between them. Per the germline V gene, CDR1 is SGHAT and CDR2 is FQNNGV. The CDR3: CASSFPERDEETQYF. CDR3 nucleotide sequence: TGTGCCAGCAGCTTCCCAGAACGGGATGAAGAGACCCAGTACTTC.

This sequence joins TRBV3-1 and TRBJ2-3; tentatively, D is TRBD2 (5 bases). Germline V gene sequence: CDR1 LGHDT, CDR2 YNNKEL (reference sequence). This CDR3 is built from 20 residues. Trimming removed 4 bases from V and 2 bases from J, with 28 bases in between. CDR3 coding DNA: TGTGCCAGCAGCCTTCTTATGGGTAGCGAGCCACCCTACTACACAGATACGCAGTATTTT. Protein sequence: CASSLLMGSEPPYYTDTQYF.

This clonotype was seen many times. At one boundary the junction diverges from the germline segment, which might be a read error. The chain joins TRBV19 to TRBJ2-3, with 8 bases that match TRBD2. The CDR3 is 16 amino acids. CDR1 is LNHDA and CDR2 is SQIVND in the germline V gene (reference sequence). Here the CDR3 reads CASSTSSGTITDTQYF. For the CDR3, the DNA is TGTGCTAGTAGTACAAGTAGCGGGACAATCACAGATACGCAGTATTTT. Combining the CDR3 with reference TRBV19 and TRBJ2-3 gives the whole variable domain DGGITQSPKYLFRKEGQNVTLSCEQNLNHDAMYWYRQDPGQGLRLIYYSQIVNDFQKGDIAEGYSVSREKKESFPLTVTSAQKNPTAFYLCASSTSSGTITDTQYFGPGTRLTVL.

This clonotype occurred many times. The V gene is TRBV11-2, the J gene TRBJ2-3; 7 bases agree with TRBD1. The CDR3 length is 14 residues. Trimming removed 6 bases from V and 2 bases from J; junction bases left unmatched: 5. Looked up from germline, CDR1 is SGHAT and CDR2 is FQNNGV. The CDR3 protein is CASRRRGHTDTQYF. The DNA for the CDR3 is TGTGCCAGCAGACGTAGGGGGCACACAGATACGCAGTATTTT.

This clonotype is categorized as medium-sized. The chain is built from TRBV13 and TRBJ1-1; D gene unclear. V was pared by 0 bases and J by 1 base, with 6 bases between. Germline V gives CDR1 PRHDT, CDR2 FYEKMQ (reference sequence). The CDR3 runs to 14 residues. The CDR3 here is CASSLGEENTEAFF. CDR3 sequence (DNA): TGTGCCAGCAGCTTAGGCGAAGAGAACACTGAAGCTTTCTTT.